This TCR beta chain came from a study of blood T cell repertoires in COVID-19. Study information: Acute and convalescent COVID-19 specimens originated in the United States, Italy and Spain. PBMCs, B-cell-depleted T cells, or T cells provided the cDNA or gDNA that made up the material.

Germline CDR1 and CDR2: LNHNV and YYDKDF (reference sequence). The length of the CDR3 is 13 residues. With 1 base removed from V and 3 bases from J, the gap between germline ends came to 7 bases. Per the study methods: Cell counts per sample came from amplifying reference gene primers. Clones were read by immunoSEQ multiplex PCR, and TCRdb kept only the in-frame ones, dropping some. The V and J calls and clone size come from that table; D and trimming were worked out from the DNA. The sample has approximately 120,000 clones, about 85% seen once. It was during active infection that Seattle patients were enrolled and then longitudinally followed.

The rearrangement joins TRBV15 to TRBJ2-7, with D perhaps matching TRBD2 (6 bases). This TCR was sampled from a woman older than 75 with COVID-19, enrolled during active disease. Sequenced: peripheral blood. In DNA, the CDR3 is TGTGCCACCAGCAGAGGACTAGACTACGAGCAGTACTTC. This codes for CATSRGLDYEQYF.